These T cell receptor beta chains were read from a single sample in a study of OX40 agonist ivuxolimab in advanced cancers. This table comes from immunoSEQ multiplex PCR, and its TCRdb copy is limited to in-frame clones, with some not included. This sample carries approximately 82,000 clones, just under 85% of them seen once, and the ten largest clones take 20% to 25%. This specimen consisted of CD4+ or CD8+ T cells sorted from blood, obtained in a trial of the OX40 agonist ivuxolimab. These receptor sequences come from an adult with an advanced solid tumor such as melanoma, head and neck, liver or kidney cancer. The CDR3 runs from the conserved cysteine through the conserved F or W. Fields, in order: D gene, clone size, V gene, J gene, CDR3 DNA, CDR3 protein. D genes are given only for firm matches. Size tells how often a clone was seen (once, few, many) or the class of an expanded clone, and some rows leave it out.

>-|-|TRBV6-6|TRBJ1-3
TGTGCCAGCAGGGGCCCCGGAAACACCATATATTTT
CASRGPGNTIYF
>TRBD2|few|TRBV10-1|TRBJ2-1
TGCGCCAGCAGTGATAGGAGGGTAGCGGGAGGCGGGGGCAATGAGCAGTTCTTC
CASSDRRVAGGGGNEQFF
>TRBD1|-|TRBV28|TRBJ2-3
TGTGCCAGCAGTTCGAGTCCGGGACAGGGAAAATATACGCAGTATTTT
CASSSSPGQGKYTQYF
>-|-|TRBV25-1|TRBJ2-7
TGTGCCAGCAGTGTCGGGGGAGCGCACTACGAGCAGTACTTC
CASSVGGAHYEQYF
>TRBD1|few|TRBV6-5|TRBJ1-4
TGTGCCAGCAGTGCAACAGGGGGCGGTAGTGAAAAACTGTTTTTT
CASSATGGGSEKLFF
>-|-|TRBV5-1|TRBJ1-5
TGCGCCAGCAGCTTGGAAGGGAAGGGATATCAGCCCCAGCATTTT
CASSLEGKGYQPQHF
>-|-|TRBV11-3|TRBJ2-1
TGTGCCAGCAGCTTCGGGACATCTTACAATGAGCAGTTCTTC
CASSFGTSYNEQFF
>-|-|TRBV11-3|TRBJ2-1
TGTGCCAGCAGCCCCGGACAGTTCTACAATGAGCAGTTCTTC
CASSPGQFYNEQFF
>TRBD1|once|TRBV4-3|TRBJ2-1
TGCGCCAGCAGCCAAGGACAGGGGGTGTACAATGAGCAGTTCTTC
CASSQGQGVYNEQFF
>-|-|TRBV19|TRBJ2-2
TGTGCCAGTAACGTACCGGGACTTCTGAACACCGGGGAGCTGTTTTTT
CASNVPGLLNTGELFF
>-|-|TRBV5-4|TRBJ2-2
TGTGCCAGCAGCTTTATAAGCGGGACCGGGGAGCTGTTTTTT
CASSFISGTGELFF
>-|-|TRBV11-3|TRBJ2-3
TGTGCCAGCAGCTTAAACTCATGGGGTCATACGCAGTATTTT
CASSLNSWGHTQYF
>-|-|TRBV11-2|TRBJ2-3
TGTGCCAGCAGCTTAACGGGGAACCTCGCAGATACGCAGTATTTT
CASSLTGNLADTQYF
>-|once|TRBV11-2|TRBJ1-2
TGTGCCAGCAGCTTTCTCGCCGGGGGCCACACCTTC
CASSFLAGGHTF
>TRBD1|-|TRBV5-1|TRBJ2-1
TGCGCCAGCAGCTTGGGTTTAGCGGCAGGGGGCAACAATGAGCAGTTCTTC
CASSLGLAAGGNNEQFF
>TRBD1|-|TRBV11-2|TRBJ2-7
TGTGCCAGCAGCACCTGGGACAGGAGGGACGAGCAGTACTTC
CASSTWDRRDEQYF
>TRBD1|-|TRBV2|TRBJ1-2
TGTGCCAGCAGACCGGACAGGGAGCGTGGCTACACCTTC
CASRPDRERGYTF
>-|-|TRBV5-1|TRBJ1-2
TGCGCCAGCAGCCAGGAGGTGGGCAACTATGGCTACACCTTC
CASSQEVGNYGYTF
>-|-|TRBV18|TRBJ1-1
TGTGCCAGCTCAGCGACAAGTAACACTGAAGCTTTCTTT
CASSATSNTEAFF
>TRBD1|-|TRBV6-6|TRBJ2-1
TGTGCCAGCAGTTACGGACAGGGGGCTTACAATGAGCAGTTCTTC
CASSYGQGAYNEQFF
>TRBD2|-|TRBV7-6|TRBJ2-3
TGTGCCAGCAGCCCTAGGACTAGCGGGCATCTGGATACGCAGTATTTT
CASSPRTSGHLDTQYF
>-|-|TRBV5-1|TRBJ2-7
TGCGCCAGCAGCACCCAGGGCTCCTACGAGCAGTACTTC
CASSTQGSYEQYF
>TRBD1|-|TRBV7-9|TRBJ2-5
TGTGCCAGCAGCTCAACAGGGGGCGACGAGACCCAGTACTTC
CASSSTGGDETQYF
>-|-|TRBV5-4|TRBJ2-1
TGTGCCAGCAGCTTAAATACCAATGAGCAGTTCTTC
CASSLNTNEQFF
>-|-|TRBV7-9|TRBJ1-5
TGTGCCAGCAGCTTACAGGGAAATCAGCCCCAGCATTTT
CASSLQGNQPQHF
>-|-|TRBV6-5|TRBJ1-1
TGTGCCAGCAGAGGACAGAACACTGAAGCTTTCTTT
CASRGQNTEAFF
>TRBD1|-|TRBV5-1|TRBJ2-7
TGCGCCAGCACGCCGGACAGGAACGAGCAGTACTTC
CASTPDRNEQYF
>-|once|TRBV11-2|TRBJ1-2
TGTGCCAGCAGCTTATCCCGGGGACACTATGGCTACACCTTC
CASSLSRGHYGYTF
>-|-|TRBV4-1|TRBJ2-1
TGCGCCAGCAGCCAAGTGCCTAGCACGGTTAATGAGCAGTTCTTC
CASSQVPSTVNEQFF
>-|-|TRBV5-4|TRBJ2-3
TGTGCCAGCAGATTCGACGGTTCTAGCACAGATACGCAGTATTTT
CASRFDGSSTDTQYF
>TRBD1|few|TRBV11-2|TRBJ1-2
TGTGCCAGCAGCCAATACCGACAGGGGGCAGGGTATGGCTACACCTTC
CASSQYRQGAGYGYTF
>TRBD1|-|TRBV19|TRBJ1-1
TGTGCCAGTACCCTCGGGGACAGGAGGTCCACTGAAGCTTTCTTT
CASTLGDRRSTEAFF
>TRBD2|-|TRBV11-3|TRBJ2-7
TGTGCCAGCAGCTCGGGAGGCTACGAGCAGTACTTC
CASSSGGYEQYF
>TRBD1|-|TRBV10-3|TRBJ1-2
TGTGCCATCAGTGACCGGGACAGGGGACTTAATAACTATGGCTACACCTTC
CAISDRDRGLNNYGYTF
>TRBD2|-|TRBV10-2|TRBJ2-3
TGCGCCAGCAGTGATATAGGAACTAGCGGGAAAATGGGGTATTTT
CASSDIGTSGKMGYF
>-|-|TRBV4-2|TRBJ1-5
TGTGCCAGCAGCCAAGATATAGGGACTCAAGACCGATATAGCAATCAGCCCCAGCATTTT
CASSQDIGTQDRYSNQPQHF
>TRBD1|few|TRBV7-9|TRBJ1-5
TGTGCCAGCAGCTTAGAGGGGGCCGGCCAGCCCCAGCATTTT
CASSLEGAGQPQHF
>-|few|TRBV30|TRBJ1-5
TGTGCCTGGAGTGTTGGCAGGGTCGATCAGCCCCAGCATTTT
CAWSVGRVDQPQHF
>TRBD2|-|TRBV4-1|TRBJ2-1
TGCGCCAGCAGCCAAGTAATAGCGGGAGCCTACAATGAGCAGTTCTTC
CASSQVIAGAYNEQFF
>-|few|TRBV21-1|TRBJ2-4
TGTGCCAGCAGCAGGCGTATCGCCAAAAACATTCAGTACTTC
CASSRRIAKNIQYF
>-|-|TRBV21-1|TRBJ2-2
TGTGCCAGCAGCAAAGCCCCGGACAGACAAAACACCGGGGAGCTGTTTTTT
CASSKAPDRQNTGELFF
>-|once|TRBV21-1|TRBJ1-2
TGTGCCAGCAGCCAGGACAGGACTAACTATGGCTACACCTTC
CASSQDRTNYGYTF
>TRBD1|-|TRBV6-1|TRBJ1-1
TGTGCCAGCAGTGGGATCCAGGGGGCCCGTGCTGAAGCTTTCTTT
CASSGIQGARAEAFF
>-|-|TRBV30|TRBJ1-2
TGTGCCTGGGCAAAGGGAGGATGGATTGGCTACACCTTC
CAWAKGGWIGYTF
>TRBD2|-|TRBV19|TRBJ2-1
TGTGCCAGTAGCCCGACTAGCGGGAGATCACGGGAGCAGTTCTTC
CASSPTSGRSREQFF
>TRBD1|-|TRBV9|TRBJ1-1
TGTGCCAGCAGCTCACAGGGGGGGAGCACTGAAGCTTTCTTT
CASSSQGGSTEAFF
>TRBD1|-|TRBV25-1|TRBJ2-3
TGTGCCAGCAGTAGCCAGGGGGTAAATACGCAGTATTTT
CASSSQGVNTQYF
>-|-|TRBV28|TRBJ1-6
TGTGCCAGCAGTTCGGGAGGACGTAATTCACCCCTCCACTTT
CASSSGGRNSPLHF
>TRBD1|-|TRBV11-2|TRBJ2-7
TGTGCCAGCAGCCGACAGGGGGGTTCCTACGAGCAGTACTTC
CASSRQGGSYEQYF
>TRBD1|-|TRBV6-5|TRBJ1-4
TGTGCCAGCAGTTACTTCGGGACAGGCCGCGAAAAACTGTTTTTT
CASSYFGTGREKLFF
>-|-|TRBV29-1|TRBJ2-7
TGCAGCGTTGAGGAGGTGCGGCCTGGCTACGAGCAGTACTTC
CSVEEVRPGYEQYF